This is a list of T cell receptor beta chains from one sample in a study of T cell responses to AZD1222 COVID-19 vaccine. Using immunoSEQ multiplex PCR, the repertoire was profiled, and TCRdb retains in-frame clones only, with some absent. The repertoire holds about 110,000 clones, with 70% to 90% as singletons. Sequenced here: peripheral blood, sampled 28 days after the second AZD1222 dose. The receptors shown here come from an adult who received the AZD1222 COVID-19 vaccine. Each CDR3 is given with its conserved first and last residue. The order of the fields is J gene, clone size, D gene, V gene, CDR3 protein, CDR3 DNA. The D gene is left open where the match is weak. Part of the rows lack a size; the others show once, few, many or a class for expanded clones.

j_gene: TRBJ1-2
abundance: NA
d_gene: NA
v_gene: TRBV19
CDR3aa: CASSKGLQGPYGYTF
CDR3nt: TGTGCCAGTAGTAAAGGTCTCCAGGGACCATATGGCTACACCTTC

j_gene: TRBJ1-1
abundance: NA
d_gene: NA
v_gene: TRBV6-5
CDR3aa: CASGGTSGGNTEAFF
CDR3nt: TGTGCCAGCGGGGGGACAAGCGGTGGGAACACTGAAGCTTTCTTT

j_gene: TRBJ1-1
abundance: NA
d_gene: NA
v_gene: TRBV9
CDR3aa: CASSVAVATVEAFF
CDR3nt: TGTGCCAGCAGCGTAGCCGTGGCGACAGTAGAAGCTTTCTTT

j_gene: TRBJ2-1
abundance: NA
d_gene: NA
v_gene: TRBV19
CDR3aa: CASSPLDSYNEQFF
CDR3nt: TGTGCCAGTAGTCCCCTAGATTCCTACAATGAGCAGTTCTTC

j_gene: TRBJ2-3
abundance: NA
d_gene: NA
v_gene: TRBV6-6
CDR3aa: CASSYVGHTSTDTQYF
CDR3nt: TGTGCCAGCAGTTACGTCGGACACACTAGCACAGATACGCAGTATTTT

j_gene: TRBJ1-1
abundance: NA
d_gene: NA
v_gene: TRBV5-4
CDR3aa: CASSQRGGSWNTEAFF
CDR3nt: TGTGCCAGCAGCCAACGGGGGGGGTCATGGAACACTGAAGCTTTCTTT

j_gene: TRBJ2-2
abundance: NA
d_gene: NA
v_gene: TRBV4-2
CDR3aa: CASSQEGVPLEGELFF
CDR3nt: TGTGCCAGCAGCCAAGAAGGGGTACCCCTTGAGGGGGAGCTGTTTTTT

j_gene: TRBJ2-1
abundance: NA
d_gene: TRBD1
v_gene: TRBV19
CDR3aa: CASSIGPGQGRYNEQFF
CDR3nt: TGTGCCAGTAGTATAGGTCCTGGACAGGGGAGATACAATGAGCAGTTCTTC

j_gene: TRBJ2-1
abundance: NA
d_gene: TRBD2
v_gene: TRBV7-3
CDR3aa: CASSISSGGNNEQFF
CDR3nt: TGTGCCAGCAGCATTTCTAGCGGGGGGAACAATGAGCAGTTCTTC

j_gene: TRBJ1-3
abundance: once
d_gene: NA
v_gene: TRBV28
CDR3aa: CASTPGGSGNTIYF
CDR3nt: TGTGCCAGCACCCCGGGGGGCTCTGGAAACACCATATATTTT

j_gene: TRBJ1-1
abundance: NA
d_gene: NA
v_gene: TRBV5-1
CDR3aa: CASSSVMNTEAFF
CDR3nt: TGCGCCAGCAGCTCTGTCATGAACACTGAAGCTTTCTTT

j_gene: TRBJ1-1
abundance: NA
d_gene: NA
v_gene: TRBV13
CDR3aa: CASSLAGTNTEAFF
CDR3nt: TGTGCCAGCAGTTTGGCCGGGACGAACACTGAAGCTTTCTTT

j_gene: TRBJ1-2
abundance: NA
d_gene: NA
v_gene: TRBV2
CDR3aa: CASSARDYGYTF
CDR3nt: TGTGCCAGCAGTGCAAGAGACTATGGCTACACCTTC

j_gene: TRBJ1-4
abundance: few
d_gene: TRBD1
v_gene: TRBV19
CDR3aa: CASSIPTGRYEKLFF
CDR3nt: TGTGCCAGTAGTATACCGACAGGGAGGTATGAAAAACTGTTTTTT

j_gene: TRBJ2-2
abundance: NA
d_gene: NA
v_gene: TRBV9
CDR3aa: CASSRTGPPLTGELFF
CDR3nt: TGTGCCAGCAGCCGTACAGGGCCCCCGCTCACCGGGGAGCTGTTTTTT

j_gene: TRBJ1-2
abundance: NA
d_gene: NA
v_gene: TRBV5-1
CDR3aa: CASSFLDVNYGYTF
CDR3nt: TGCGCCAGCAGCTTTCTGGACGTAAACTATGGCTACACCTTC

j_gene: TRBJ2-5
abundance: NA
d_gene: NA
v_gene: TRBV6-2/TRBV6-3
CDR3aa: CASSYSKKETQYF
CDR3nt: TGTGCCAGCAGTTACTCAAAAAAAGAGACCCAGTACTTC

j_gene: TRBJ1-1
abundance: NA
d_gene: NA
v_gene: TRBV19
CDR3aa: CASMEGGTSNTEAFF
CDR3nt: TGTGCCAGTATGGAGGGGGGCACTTCTAACACTGAAGCTTTCTTT

j_gene: TRBJ1-3
abundance: NA
d_gene: NA
v_gene: TRBV25-1
CDR3aa: CASSEFRGYSGNTIYF
CDR3nt: TGTGCCAGCAGTGAATTTAGAGGATACTCTGGAAACACCATATATTTT

j_gene: TRBJ2-7
abundance: NA
d_gene: NA
v_gene: TRBV10-1
CDR3aa: CASVRDLPSSYEQYF
CDR3nt: TGCGCCAGCGTTAGGGACTTACCTTCCTCCTACGAGCAGTACTTC

j_gene: TRBJ2-7
abundance: once
d_gene: TRBD1
v_gene: TRBV27
CDR3aa: CASSFTWDRGHEQYF
CDR3nt: TGTGCCAGCAGTTTTACTTGGGACAGGGGGCACGAGCAGTACTTC

j_gene: TRBJ1-6
abundance: NA
d_gene: NA
v_gene: TRBV3-1/TRBV3-2
CDR3aa: CASSPGAGYSPLHF
CDR3nt: TGTGCCAGCAGCCCCGGGGCAGGTTATTCACCCCTCCACTTT

j_gene: TRBJ1-6
abundance: NA
d_gene: NA
v_gene: TRBV7-2
CDR3aa: CASSLTRTYNSPLHF
CDR3nt: TGTGCCAGCAGTCTAACTAGGACCTATAATTCACCCCTCCACTTT

j_gene: TRBJ1-5
abundance: NA
d_gene: TRBD1
v_gene: TRBV10-2
CDR3aa: CASSDDRGTQPQHF
CDR3nt: TGCGCCAGCAGTGACGACAGGGGGACTCAGCCCCAGCATTTT

j_gene: TRBJ2-3
abundance: NA
d_gene: TRBD1
v_gene: TRBV5-1
CDR3aa: CASRIQGYPADTQYF
CDR3nt: TGCGCCAGCAGAATACAGGGGTATCCCGCAGATACGCAGTATTTT

j_gene: TRBJ2-5
abundance: NA
d_gene: NA
v_gene: TRBV5-4
CDR3aa: CASSFVGGQETQYF
CDR3nt: TGTGCCAGCAGCTTTGTGGGTGGTCAAGAGACCCAGTACTTC

j_gene: TRBJ1-2
abundance: NA
d_gene: NA
v_gene: TRBV7-9
CDR3aa: CASSVGPTGNYGYTF
CDR3nt: TGTGCCAGCAGCGTAGGCCCAACAGGGAACTATGGCTACACCTTC

j_gene: TRBJ2-3
abundance: NA
d_gene: TRBD2
v_gene: TRBV7-2
CDR3aa: CASSLGLAGGFADTQYF
CDR3nt: TGTGCCAGCAGCTTAGGTCTAGCGGGGGGGTTCGCAGATACGCAGTATTTT

j_gene: TRBJ1-2
abundance: NA
d_gene: NA
v_gene: TRBV5-4
CDR3aa: CASSLVGVSKNGYTF
CDR3nt: TGTGCCAGCAGCTTGGTTGGAGTGTCTAAGAATGGCTACACCTTC

j_gene: TRBJ1-3
abundance: NA
d_gene: TRBD1
v_gene: TRBV27
CDR3aa: CASSIQGVSGNTIYF
CDR3nt: TGTGCCAGCAGCATTCAGGGGGTCTCTGGAAACACCATATATTTT

j_gene: TRBJ1-1
abundance: NA
d_gene: NA
v_gene: TRBV6-4
CDR3aa: CASSAQGSTEAFF
CDR3nt: TGTGCCAGCAGTGCACAGGGAAGCACTGAAGCTTTCTTT

j_gene: TRBJ2-7
abundance: NA
d_gene: NA
v_gene: TRBV11-3
CDR3aa: CASRGIAGRTHEQYF
CDR3nt: TGTGCCAGCAGGGGGATTGCAGGGAGGACCCACGAGCAGTACTTC

j_gene: TRBJ2-2
abundance: once
d_gene: TRBD2
v_gene: TRBV4-3
CDR3aa: CASSQAPPSGGNTGELFF
CDR3nt: TGCGCCAGCAGCCAAGCCCCCCCTAGCGGGGGGAACACCGGGGAGCTGTTTTTT

j_gene: TRBJ2-7
abundance: NA
d_gene: TRBD2
v_gene: TRBV7-6
CDR3aa: CASSSGGGYYEQYF
CDR3nt: TGTGCCAGCAGCAGCGGCGGGGGGTACTACGAGCAGTACTTC

j_gene: TRBJ2-7
abundance: once
d_gene: NA
v_gene: TRBV18
CDR3aa: CASSPAGYEQYF
CDR3nt: TGTGCCAGCTCACCGGCGGGGTACGAGCAGTACTTC

j_gene: TRBJ1-5
abundance: NA
d_gene: NA
v_gene: TRBV6-1
CDR3aa: CASSESWGAQKNQPQHF
CDR3nt: TGTGCCAGCAGTGAAAGTTGGGGGGCGCAAAAGAATCAGCCCCAGCATTTT

j_gene: TRBJ1-6
abundance: few
d_gene: NA
v_gene: TRBV9
CDR3aa: CASSVGFGGNNSPLHF
CDR3nt: TGTGCCAGCAGCGTAGGTTTTGGGGGGAATAATTCACCCCTCCACTTT

j_gene: TRBJ1-4
abundance: NA
d_gene: NA
v_gene: TRBV3-1/TRBV3-2
CDR3aa: CASSLTNNNEKLFF
CDR3nt: TGTGCCAGCAGCCTCACAAATAATAATGAAAAACTGTTTTTT

j_gene: TRBJ1-5
abundance: NA
d_gene: NA
v_gene: TRBV19
CDR3aa: CASSTLGMEDQPQHF
CDR3nt: NA

j_gene: TRBJ1-1
abundance: NA
d_gene: TRBD1
v_gene: TRBV9
CDR3aa: CASSVGRGQMNTEAFF
CDR3nt: TGTGCCAGCAGCGTAGGCAGGGGGCAGATGAACACTGAAGCTTTCTTT

j_gene: TRBJ1-2
abundance: NA
d_gene: NA
v_gene: TRBV29-1
CDR3aa: CSVEDTDYGYTF
CDR3nt: TGCAGCGTTGAAGATACGGATTATGGCTACACCTTC

j_gene: TRBJ1-1
abundance: NA
d_gene: NA
v_gene: TRBV6-5
CDR3aa: CASAQGTEAFF
CDR3nt: TGTGCCAGCGCACAGGGCACTGAAGCTTTCTTT

j_gene: TRBJ2-7
abundance: NA
d_gene: NA
v_gene: TRBV5-1
CDR3aa: CASSPPRTESYEQYF
CDR3nt: TGCGCCAGCAGCCCACCCAGGACAGAATCCTACGAGCAGTACTTC

j_gene: TRBJ1-4
abundance: NA
d_gene: NA
v_gene: TRBV5-4
CDR3aa: CASSSLQGDEKLFF
CDR3nt: TGTGCCAGCAGCTCTCTGCAGGGTGATGAAAAACTGTTTTTT

j_gene: TRBJ2-3
abundance: NA
d_gene: NA
v_gene: TRBV5-1
CDR3aa: CASSLGETDTQYF
CDR3nt: TGCGCCAGCAGCTTAGGGGAGACAGATACGCAGTATTTT

j_gene: TRBJ1-1
abundance: NA
d_gene: NA
v_gene: TRBV6-5
CDR3aa: CASSYGQGYEAFF
CDR3nt: TGTGCCAGCAGTTATGGGCAGGGGTATGAAGCTTTCTTT